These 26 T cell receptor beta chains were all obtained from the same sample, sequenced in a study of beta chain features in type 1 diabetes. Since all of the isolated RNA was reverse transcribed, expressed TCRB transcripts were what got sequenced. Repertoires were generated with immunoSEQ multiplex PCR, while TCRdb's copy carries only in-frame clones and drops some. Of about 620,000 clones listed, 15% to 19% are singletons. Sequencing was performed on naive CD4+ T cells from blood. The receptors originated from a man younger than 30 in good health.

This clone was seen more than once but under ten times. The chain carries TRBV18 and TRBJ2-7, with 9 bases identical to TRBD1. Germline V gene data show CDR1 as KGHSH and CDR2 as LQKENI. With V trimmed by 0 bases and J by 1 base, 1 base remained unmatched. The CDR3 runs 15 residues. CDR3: CASSPPGTGSYEQYF. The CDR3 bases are TGTGCCAGCTCACCACCGGGGACAGGGTCCTACGAGCAGTACTTC.

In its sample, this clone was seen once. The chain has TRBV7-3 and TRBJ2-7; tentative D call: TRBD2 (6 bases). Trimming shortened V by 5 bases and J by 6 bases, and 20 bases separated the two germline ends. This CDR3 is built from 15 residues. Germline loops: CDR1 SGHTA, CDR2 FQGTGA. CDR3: CASSPPRVGAGEQYF. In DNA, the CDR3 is TGTGCCAGCAGCCCACCTCGAGTGGGAGCGGGCGAGCAGTACTTC. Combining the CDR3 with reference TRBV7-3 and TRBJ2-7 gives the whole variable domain GAGVSQTPSNKVTEKGKYVELRCDPISGHTALYWYRQSLGQGPEFLIYFQGTGAADDSGLPNDRFFAVRPEGSVSTLKIQRTERGDSAVYLCASSPPRVGAGEQYFGPGTRLTVT.

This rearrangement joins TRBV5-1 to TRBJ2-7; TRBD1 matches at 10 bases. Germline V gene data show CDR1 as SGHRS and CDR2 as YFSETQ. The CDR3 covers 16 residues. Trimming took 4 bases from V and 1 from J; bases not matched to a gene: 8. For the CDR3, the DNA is TGCGCCAGCAGCACCCCTGACAGGGGGCTATCCTACGAGCAGTACTTC. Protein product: CASSTPDRGLSYEQYF. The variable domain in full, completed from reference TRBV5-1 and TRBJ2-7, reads KAGVTQTPRYLIKTRGQQVTLSCSPISGHRSVSWYQQTPGQGLQFLFEYFSETQRNKGNFPGRFSGRQFSNSRSEMNVSTLELGDSALYLCASSTPDRGLSYEQYFGPGTRLTVT.

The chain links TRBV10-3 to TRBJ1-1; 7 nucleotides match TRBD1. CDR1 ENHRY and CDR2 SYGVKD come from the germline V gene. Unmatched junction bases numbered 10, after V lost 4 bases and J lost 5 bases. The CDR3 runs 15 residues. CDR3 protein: CAISVIGQVGTEAFF. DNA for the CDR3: TGTGCCATCAGTGTCATAGGACAGGTGGGGACTGAAGCTTTCTTT.

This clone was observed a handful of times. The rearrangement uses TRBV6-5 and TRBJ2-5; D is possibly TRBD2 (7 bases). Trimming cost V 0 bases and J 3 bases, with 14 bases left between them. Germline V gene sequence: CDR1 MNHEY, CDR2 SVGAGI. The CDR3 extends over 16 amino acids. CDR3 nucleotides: TGTGCCAGCAGTTACTCCGTCGGGGGGCTTGAAGAGACCCAGTACTTC. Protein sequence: CASSYSVGGLEETQYF.

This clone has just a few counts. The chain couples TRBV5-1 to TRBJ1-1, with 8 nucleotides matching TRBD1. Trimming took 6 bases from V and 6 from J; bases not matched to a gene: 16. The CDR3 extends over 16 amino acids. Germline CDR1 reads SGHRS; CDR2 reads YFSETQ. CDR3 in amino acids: CASILGQGRSTAEAFF. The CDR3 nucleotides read TGCGCCAGCATACTAGGACAGGGTAGGTCAACGGCTGAAGCTTTCTTT.

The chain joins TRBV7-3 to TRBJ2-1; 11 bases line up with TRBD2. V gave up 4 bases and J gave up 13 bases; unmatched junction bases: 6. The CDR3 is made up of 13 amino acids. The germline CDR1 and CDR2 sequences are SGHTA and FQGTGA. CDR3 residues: CASSSVAGGPQFF. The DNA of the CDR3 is TGTGCCAGCAGCTCCGTAGCGGGAGGGCCTCAGTTCTTC.

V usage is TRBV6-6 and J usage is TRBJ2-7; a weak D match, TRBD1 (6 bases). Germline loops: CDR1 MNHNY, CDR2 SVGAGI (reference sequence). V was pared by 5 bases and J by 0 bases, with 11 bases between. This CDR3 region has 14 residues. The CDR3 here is CASSRGQHSYEQYF. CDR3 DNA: TGTGCCAGCAGTCGAGGACAGCACTCCTACGAGCAGTACTTC.

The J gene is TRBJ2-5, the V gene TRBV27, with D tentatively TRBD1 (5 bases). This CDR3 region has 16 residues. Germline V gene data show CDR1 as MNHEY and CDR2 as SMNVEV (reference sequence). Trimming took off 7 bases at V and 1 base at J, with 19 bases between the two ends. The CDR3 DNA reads TGTGCCAGCATTTTGATGACAGCTAGTTCCCAAGAGACCCAGTACTTC. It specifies CASILMTASSQETQYF.

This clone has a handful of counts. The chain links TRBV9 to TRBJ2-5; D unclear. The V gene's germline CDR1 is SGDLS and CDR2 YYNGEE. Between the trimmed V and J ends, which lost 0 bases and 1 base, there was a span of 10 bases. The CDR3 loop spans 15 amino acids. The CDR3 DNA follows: TGTGCCAGCAGCGTAGGTGCCGTCACCCAAGAGACCCAGTACTTC. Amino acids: CASSVGAVTQETQYF.

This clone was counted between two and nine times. The CDR3 region has the DNA TGTGCCAGCAGTTCCCCCCGCGGGGTCAAGGGGAATACGCAGTATTTT. It yields the protein CASSSPRGVKGNTQYF. This chain links TRBV7-2 with TRBJ2-3, with D maybe TRBD2 (6 bases). The CDR3 spans 16 residues. CDR1 SGHTA and CDR2 FQGNSA come from the germline V gene. Trimming cost V 6 bases and J 7 bases, with 23 bases left between them.

The CDR3 DNA is TGTGCCAGCAGTTTATCGGTTAACGAGCAGTACTTC. This translates into CASSLSVNEQYF. V and J are TRBV28 and TRBJ2-7; D gene uncertain. The CDR3 runs 12 residues. Trimming stripped 1 base from V and 5 bases from J, with 6 bases between. CDR1 is MDHEN and CDR2 is SYDVKM in the germline V gene.

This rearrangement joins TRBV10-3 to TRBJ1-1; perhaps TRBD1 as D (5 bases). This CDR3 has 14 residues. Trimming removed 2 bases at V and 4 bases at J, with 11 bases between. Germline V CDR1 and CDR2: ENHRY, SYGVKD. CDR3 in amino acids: CAISENGGGTEAFF. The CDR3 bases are TGTGCCATCAGTGAGAATGGGGGGGGCACTGAAGCTTTCTTT.

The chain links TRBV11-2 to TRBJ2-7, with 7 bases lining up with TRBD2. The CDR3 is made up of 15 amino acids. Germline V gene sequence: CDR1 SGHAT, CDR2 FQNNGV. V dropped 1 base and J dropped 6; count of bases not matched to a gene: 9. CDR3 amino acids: CASSLVWTSLGEQYF. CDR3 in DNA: TGTGCCAGCAGCTTAGTCTGGACTAGTCTCGGCGAGCAGTACTTC.

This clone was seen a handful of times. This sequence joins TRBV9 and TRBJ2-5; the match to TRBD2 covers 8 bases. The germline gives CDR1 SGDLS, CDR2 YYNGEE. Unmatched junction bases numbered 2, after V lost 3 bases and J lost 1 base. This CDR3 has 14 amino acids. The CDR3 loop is CASSGGGSQETQYF. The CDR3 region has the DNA TGTGCCAGCAGCGGCGGGGGGAGCCAAGAGACCCAGTACTTC. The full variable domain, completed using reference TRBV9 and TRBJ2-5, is DSGVTQTPKHLITATGQRVTLRCSPRSGDLSVYWYQQSLDQGLQFLIQYYNGEERAKGNILERFSAQQFPDLHSELNLSSLELGDSALYFCASSGGGSQETQYFGPGTRLLVL.

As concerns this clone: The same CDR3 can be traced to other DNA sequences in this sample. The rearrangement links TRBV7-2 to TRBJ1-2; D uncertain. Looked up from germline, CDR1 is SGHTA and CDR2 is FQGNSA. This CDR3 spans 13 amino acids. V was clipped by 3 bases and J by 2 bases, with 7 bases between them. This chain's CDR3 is CASSLDSNYGYTF. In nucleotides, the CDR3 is TGTGCCAGCAGCTTGGACTCAAACTATGGCTACACCTTC. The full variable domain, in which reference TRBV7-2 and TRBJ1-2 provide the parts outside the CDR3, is GAGVSQSPSNKVTEKGKDVELRCDPISGHTALYWYRQSLGQGLEFLIYFQGNSAPDKSGLPSDRFSAERTGGSVSTLTIQRTQQEDSAVYLCASSLDSNYGYTFGSGTRLTVV.

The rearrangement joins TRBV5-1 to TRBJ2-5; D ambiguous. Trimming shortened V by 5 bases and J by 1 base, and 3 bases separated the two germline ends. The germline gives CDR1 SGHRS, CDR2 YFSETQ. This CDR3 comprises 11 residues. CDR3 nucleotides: TGCGCCAGCAGAAGCCAAGAGACCCAGTACTTC. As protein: CASRSQETQYF.

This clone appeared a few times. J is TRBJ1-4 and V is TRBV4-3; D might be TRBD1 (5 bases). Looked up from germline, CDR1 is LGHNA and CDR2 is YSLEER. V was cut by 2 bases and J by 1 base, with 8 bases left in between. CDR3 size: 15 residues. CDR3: CASSQLQETNEKLFF. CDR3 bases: TGCGCCAGCAGCCAACTACAGGAAACTAATGAAAAACTGTTTTTT.

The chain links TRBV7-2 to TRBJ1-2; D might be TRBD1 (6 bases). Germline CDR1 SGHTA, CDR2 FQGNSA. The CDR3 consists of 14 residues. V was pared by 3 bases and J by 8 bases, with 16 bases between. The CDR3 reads CASSLGTHVGGYTF. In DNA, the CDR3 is TGTGCCAGCAGCTTGGGGACACACGTCGGCGGCTACACCTTC.

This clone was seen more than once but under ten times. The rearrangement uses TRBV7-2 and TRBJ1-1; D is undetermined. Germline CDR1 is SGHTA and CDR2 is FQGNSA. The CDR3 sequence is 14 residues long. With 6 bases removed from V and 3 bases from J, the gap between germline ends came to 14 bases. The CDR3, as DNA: TGTGCCAGCAGTTCCCGCCCCGTGGACACTGAAGCTTTCTTT. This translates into CASSSRPVDTEAFF.

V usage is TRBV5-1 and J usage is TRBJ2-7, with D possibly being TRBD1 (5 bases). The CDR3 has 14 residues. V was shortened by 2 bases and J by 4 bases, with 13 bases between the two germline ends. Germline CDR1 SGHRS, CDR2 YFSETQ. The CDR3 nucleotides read TGCGCCAGCAGCTTCCAGGGCCTCACTTACGAGCAGTACTTC. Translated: CASSFQGLTYEQYF.

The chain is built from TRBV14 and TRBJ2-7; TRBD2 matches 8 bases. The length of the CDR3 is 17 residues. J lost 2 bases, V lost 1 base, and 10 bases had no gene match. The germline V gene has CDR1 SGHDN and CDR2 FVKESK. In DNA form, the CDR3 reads TGTGCCAGCAGCCAAGCCTACGACCGTAGCGGGACCTACGAGCAGTACTTC. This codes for CASSQAYDRSGTYEQYF.

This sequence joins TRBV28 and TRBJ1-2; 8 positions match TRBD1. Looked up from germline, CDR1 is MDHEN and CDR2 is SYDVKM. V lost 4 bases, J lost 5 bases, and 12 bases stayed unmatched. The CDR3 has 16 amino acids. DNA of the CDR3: TGTGCCAGCAGTTCACCAGGGACAGGAGAGGTGTATGGCTACACCTTC. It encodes CASSSPGTGEVYGYTF.

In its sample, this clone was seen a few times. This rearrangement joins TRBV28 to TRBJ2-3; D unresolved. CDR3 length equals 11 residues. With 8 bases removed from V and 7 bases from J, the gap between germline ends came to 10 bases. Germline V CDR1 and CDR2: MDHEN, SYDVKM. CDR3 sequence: CASVALNTQYF. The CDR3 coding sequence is TGTGCCAGCGTAGCATTAAATACGCAGTATTTT.

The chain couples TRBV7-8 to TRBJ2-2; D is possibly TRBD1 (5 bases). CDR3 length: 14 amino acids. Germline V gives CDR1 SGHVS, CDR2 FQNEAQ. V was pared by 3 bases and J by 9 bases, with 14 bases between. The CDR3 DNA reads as TGTGCCAGCAGCTTCCCGCAGGGAACCAGGGAGCTGTTTTTT. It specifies CASSFPQGTRELFF.

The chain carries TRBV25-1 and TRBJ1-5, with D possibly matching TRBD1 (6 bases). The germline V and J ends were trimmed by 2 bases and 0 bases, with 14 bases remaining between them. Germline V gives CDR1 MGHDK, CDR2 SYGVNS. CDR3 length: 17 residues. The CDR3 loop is CASSEVRTVDSNQPQHF. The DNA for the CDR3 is TGTGCCAGCAGTGAAGTGAGGACAGTCGATAGCAATCAGCCCCAGCATTTT.